Listed below are T cell receptor beta chains from one sample, sequenced in a study of PD-1 blockade in classical Hodgkin lymphoma. Profiled with immunoSEQ multiplex PCR; TCRdb holds only in-frame clones, not every one. Of about 49,000 clones listed, 90% are singletons. Sequences were derived from peripheral blood mononuclear cells (PBMCs), sampled before the fourth cycle of nivolumab. Source of these receptors: a human donor with classical Hodgkin lymphoma. The CDR3 runs from the conserved cysteine through the conserved F or W.

V	J	length	CDR3
TRBV18	TRBJ2-3	15	CASSPGTSGTDTQYF
TRBV11-3	TRBJ2-1	18	CASSLDPGSGPSYNEQFF
TRBV4-1	TRBJ2-7	16	CASSQVGGTGIYEQYF
TRBV28	TRBJ2-2	15	CASSLWSSFSGELFF
TRBV5-1	TRBJ2-1	14	CASSLAGGDNEQFF
TRBV9	TRBJ2-2	14	CASSVAGSPGELFF
TRBV5-1	TRBJ1-6	16	CASSLNSGVGNSPLHF
TRBV18	TRBJ1-2	13	CASSSYPGLGYTF
TRBV28	TRBJ1-1	15	CASSFPGGMNTEAFF
TRBV7-3	TRBJ2-7	13	CASSPARGREQYF
TRBV15	TRBJ2-2	15	CATSPRGVETGELFF
TRBV29-1	TRBJ2-1	12	CSVEGPWEEQFF
TRBV10-3	TRBJ1-5	16	CAISESAPGANQPQHF
TRBV9	TRBJ2-1	16	CASSAAVRFSYNEQFF
TRBV13	TRBJ1-1	12	CASSGPGAEAFF
TRBV5-1	TRBJ2-5	17	CASSLGLAGRVAETQYF
TRBV6-4	TRBJ1-2	18	CASSDKGFGRDRGHGYTF
TRBV11-1	TRBJ1-1	14	CASSLSSAVSEAFF
TRBV27	TRBJ2-7	13	CASSLNRVYEQYF
TRBV7-8	TRBJ2-2	16	CASSLRSSGRGGELFF
TRBV20-1	TRBJ1-1	11	CSARKDSEAFF
TRBV4-2	TRBJ1-1	14	CASSQDRGNTEAFF
TRBV7-3	TRBJ2-1	19	CASSPIAGGRAKLRDEQFF
TRBV7-9	TRBJ2-7	14	CASSSGQLSGEQYF
TRBV4-1	TRBJ2-3	20	CASSQLYRGTSGTSTDTQYF
TRBV9	TRBJ1-3	17	CASSETPGGRGENTIYF
TRBV6-5	TRBJ1-6	13	CASSYVYNSPLHF
TRBV11-3	TRBJ2-1	11	CASSEIFEQFF
TRBV27	TRBJ2-7	13	CASSLKQPYEQYF
TRBV27	TRBJ2-2	16	CASRPWEGLYTGELFF
TRBV29-1	TRBJ1-1	15	CSGTQGWGMNTEAFF
TRBV10-3	TRBJ1-1	13	CAISEPSGLQAFF
TRBV7-4	TRBJ2-6	18	CASSPVPSSQSRANVLTF
TRBV19	TRBJ2-5	17	CASSIWISGRATETQYF
TRBV10-2	TRBJ1-2	14	CASRVTGPYYGYTF
TRBV7-2	TRBJ2-1	21	CASSLAGGSGRVGSSYNEQFF
TRBV28	TRBJ2-5	17	CASSSKWTSGPQETQYF
TRBV5-6	TRBJ1-1	13	CASSPWTVSQAFF
TRBV19	TRBJ1-1	22	CASSIGRRNRVRLAALNTEAFF
TRBV28	TRBJ2-5	16	CASSHMKPYPSETQYF
TRBV5-1	TRBJ2-5	14	CASSLVVSQETQYF
TRBV4-1	TRBJ1-1	15	CASRLRWGSWTEAFF
TRBV27	TRBJ2-5	14	CASSFLGGEETQYF
TRBV23-1	TRBJ2-3	16	CASSQSSSGGEDTQYF
TRBV7-3	TRBJ2-7	15	CASSPTGTGRNEQYF
TRBV29-1	TRBJ1-2	12	CSVEGGREGYTF
TRBV19	TRBJ1-2	16	CASSIAIDRELYGYTF